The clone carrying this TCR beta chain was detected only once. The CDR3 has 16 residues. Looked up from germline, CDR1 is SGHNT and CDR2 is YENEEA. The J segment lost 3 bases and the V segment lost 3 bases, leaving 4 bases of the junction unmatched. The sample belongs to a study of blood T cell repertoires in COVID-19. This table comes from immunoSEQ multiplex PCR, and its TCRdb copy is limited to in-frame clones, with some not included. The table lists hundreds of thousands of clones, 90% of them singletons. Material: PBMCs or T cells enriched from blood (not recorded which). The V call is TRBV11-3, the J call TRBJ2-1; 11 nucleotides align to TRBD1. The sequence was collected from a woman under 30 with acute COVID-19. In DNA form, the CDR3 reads TGTGCCAGCAGCTTGCGGGGGACAGGGGGCTACAATGAGCAGTTCTTC. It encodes CASSLRGTGGYNEQFF.